This passage covers 2 T cell receptor beta chains from one sample sequenced in a study of PD-1 blockade in classical Hodgkin lymphoma. The table came from immunoSEQ multiplex PCR; TCRdb's copy has only in-frame clones and leaves some out. Of around 27,000 clones listed, more than 85% were seen once; the top ten hold about 4%. Time point: newly diagnosed, previously untreated cHL patient sample. The specimen was peripheral blood mononuclear cells (PBMCs). All receptors come from a human donor with classical Hodgkin lymphoma.

The chain links TRBV5-1 to TRBJ2-2; TRBD2 aligns across 10 bases. The ends lost 6 bases at V and 7 bases at J; junction bases unmatched: 6. Germline V CDR1 and CDR2: SGHRS, YFSETQ. CDR3 length equals 14 residues. CDR3 sequence (DNA): TGCGCCAGCACTAGCGGGAGCGGAATCGGGGAGCTGTTTTTT. It is translated as CASTSGSGIGELFF.

This clone is a singleton in its sample. The rearrangement uses TRBV16 and TRBJ2-3, with no clear D. The germline gives CDR1 KGHSY, CDR2 FQNENV. With 2 bases removed from V and 4 bases from J, the gap between germline ends came to 19 bases. The CDR3 consists of 17 residues. The CDR3 loop reads CASSQNHGRGIADTQYF. CDR3 coding DNA: TGTGCCAGCAGCCAAAACCACGGACGTGGGATCGCAGATACGCAGTATTTT.